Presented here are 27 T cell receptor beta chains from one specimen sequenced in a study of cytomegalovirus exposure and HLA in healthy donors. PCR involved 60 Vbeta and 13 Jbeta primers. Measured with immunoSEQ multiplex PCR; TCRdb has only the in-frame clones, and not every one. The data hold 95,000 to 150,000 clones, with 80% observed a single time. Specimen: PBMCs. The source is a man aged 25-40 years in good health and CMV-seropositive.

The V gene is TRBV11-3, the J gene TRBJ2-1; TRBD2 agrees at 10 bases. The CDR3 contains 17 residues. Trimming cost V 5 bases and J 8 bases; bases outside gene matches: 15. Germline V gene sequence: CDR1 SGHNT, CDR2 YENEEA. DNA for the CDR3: TGTGCCAGCAGCAGAGGGCTAGCGGGGGATGGTCGCGATGAGCAGTTCTTC. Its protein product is CASSRGLAGDGRDEQFF.

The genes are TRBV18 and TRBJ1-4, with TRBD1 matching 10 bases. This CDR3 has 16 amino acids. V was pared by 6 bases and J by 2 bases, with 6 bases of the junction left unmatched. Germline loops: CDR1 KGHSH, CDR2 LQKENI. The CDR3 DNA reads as TGTGCCAGCTCCCCAGGACAGGGGGGCACTAATGAAAAACTGTTTTTT. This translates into CASSPGQGGTNEKLFF.

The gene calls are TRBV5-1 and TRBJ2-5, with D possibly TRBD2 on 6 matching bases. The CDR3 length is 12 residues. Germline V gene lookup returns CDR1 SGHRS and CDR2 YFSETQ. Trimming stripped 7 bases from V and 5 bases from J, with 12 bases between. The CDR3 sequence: CASRFSGETQYF. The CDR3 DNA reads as TGCGCCAGCCGATTCAGCGGGGAGACCCAGTACTTC.

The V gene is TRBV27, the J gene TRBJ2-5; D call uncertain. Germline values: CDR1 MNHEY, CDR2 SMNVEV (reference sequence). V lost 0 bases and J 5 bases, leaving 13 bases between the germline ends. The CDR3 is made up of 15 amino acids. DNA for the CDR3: TGTGCCAGCAGTTTATCGCTTCTGGCATGGGAGACCCAGTACTTC. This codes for CASSLSLLAWETQYF.

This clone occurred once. CDR3 region: CASSVGTGYETQYF. As DNA, the CDR3 is TGTGCCAGCAGTGTAGGCACGGGTTATGAGACCCAGTACTTC. The gene calls are TRBV2 and TRBJ2-5; the D is unclear. The length of the CDR3 is 14 residues. Trimming removed 4 bases at V and 5 bases at J, with 14 bases between. Looked up from germline, CDR1 is SNHLY and CDR2 is FYNNEI.

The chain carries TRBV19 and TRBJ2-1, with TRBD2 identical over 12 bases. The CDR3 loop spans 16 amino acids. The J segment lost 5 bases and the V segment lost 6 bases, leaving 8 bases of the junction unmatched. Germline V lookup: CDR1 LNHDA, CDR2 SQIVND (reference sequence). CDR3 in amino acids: CASRDLAGGPHNEQFF. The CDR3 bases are TGTGCCAGTAGAGACCTAGCGGGGGGGCCGCACAATGAGCAGTTCTTC.

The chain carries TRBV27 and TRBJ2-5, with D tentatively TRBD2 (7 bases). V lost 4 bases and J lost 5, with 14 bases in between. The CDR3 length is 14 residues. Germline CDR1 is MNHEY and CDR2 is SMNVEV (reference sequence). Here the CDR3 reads CASSYRGARETQYF. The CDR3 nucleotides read TGTGCCAGCAGTTATCGGGGGGCCAGGGAGACCCAGTACTTC.

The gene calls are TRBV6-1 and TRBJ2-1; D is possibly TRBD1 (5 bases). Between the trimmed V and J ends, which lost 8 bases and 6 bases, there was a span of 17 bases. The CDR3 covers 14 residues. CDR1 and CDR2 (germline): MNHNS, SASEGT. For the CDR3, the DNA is TGTGCCAGCTTCCCCTGGACAAGATCCAATGAGCAGTTCTTC. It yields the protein CASFPWTRSNEQFF.

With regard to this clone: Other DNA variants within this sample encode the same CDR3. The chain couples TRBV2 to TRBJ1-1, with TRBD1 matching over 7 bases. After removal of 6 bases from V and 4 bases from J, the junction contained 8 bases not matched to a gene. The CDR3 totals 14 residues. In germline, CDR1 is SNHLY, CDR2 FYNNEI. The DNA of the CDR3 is TGTGCCAGCAGAAGAGGGGGCGCAGGCACTGAAGCTTTCTTT. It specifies CASRRGGAGTEAFF.

CDR3 sequence: CSVRAGGNTEAFF. DNA of the CDR3: TGCAGCGTTAGAGCAGGGGGCAACACTGAAGCTTTCTTT. The chain uses TRBV29-1 and TRBJ1-1; 8 nucleotides match TRBD1. The CDR3 has 13 amino acids. V was clipped by 5 bases and J by 2 bases; unmatched bases: 4. Germline lookup yields CDR1 SQVTM and CDR2 ANQGSEA.

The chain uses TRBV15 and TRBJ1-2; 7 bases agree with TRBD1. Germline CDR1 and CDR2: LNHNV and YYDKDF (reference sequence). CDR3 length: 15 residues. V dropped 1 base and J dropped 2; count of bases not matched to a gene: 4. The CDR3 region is CATSRVTGWNYGYTF. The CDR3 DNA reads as TGTGCCACCAGCAGAGTGACAGGGTGGAACTATGGCTACACCTTC.

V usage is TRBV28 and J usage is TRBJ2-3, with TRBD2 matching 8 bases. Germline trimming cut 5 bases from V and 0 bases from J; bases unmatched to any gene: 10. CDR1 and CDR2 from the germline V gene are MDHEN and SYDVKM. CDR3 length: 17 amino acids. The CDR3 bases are TGTGCCAGCAGTAGAGGGGCGGCTAGCGGGAGCACAGATACGCAGTATTTT. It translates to CASSRGAASGSTDTQYF.

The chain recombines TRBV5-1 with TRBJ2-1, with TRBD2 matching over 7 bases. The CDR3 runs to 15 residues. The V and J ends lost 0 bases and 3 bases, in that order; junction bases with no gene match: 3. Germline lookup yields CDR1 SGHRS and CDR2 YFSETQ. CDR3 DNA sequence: TGCGCCAGCAGCTTGGACCGGGGGGACTACAATGAGCAGTTCTTC. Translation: CASSLDRGDYNEQFF.

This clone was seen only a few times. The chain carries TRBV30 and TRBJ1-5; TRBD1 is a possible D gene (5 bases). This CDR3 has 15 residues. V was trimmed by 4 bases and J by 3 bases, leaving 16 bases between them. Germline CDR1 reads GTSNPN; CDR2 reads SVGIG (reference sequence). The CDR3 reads CAWTQKGLHNQPQHF. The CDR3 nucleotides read TGTGCCTGGACCCAAAAGGGACTCCACAATCAGCCCCAGCATTTT.

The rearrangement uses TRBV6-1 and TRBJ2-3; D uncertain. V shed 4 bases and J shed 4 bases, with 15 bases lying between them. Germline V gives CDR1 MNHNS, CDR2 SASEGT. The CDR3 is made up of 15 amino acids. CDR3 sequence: CASSAISSRADTQYF. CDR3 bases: TGTGCCAGCAGTGCGATTAGTAGTCGAGCAGATACGCAGTATTTT.

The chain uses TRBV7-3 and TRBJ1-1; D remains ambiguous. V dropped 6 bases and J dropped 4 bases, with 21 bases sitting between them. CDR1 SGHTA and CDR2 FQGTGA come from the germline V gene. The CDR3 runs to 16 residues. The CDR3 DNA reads TGTGCCAGCAGGTACGACTCATCTGCAATTGGCACTGAAGCTTTCTTT. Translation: CASRYDSSAIGTEAFF.

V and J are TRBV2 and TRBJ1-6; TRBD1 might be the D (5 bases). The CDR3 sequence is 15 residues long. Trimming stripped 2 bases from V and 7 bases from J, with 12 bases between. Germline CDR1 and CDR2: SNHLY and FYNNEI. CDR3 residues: CASSEQGMINSPLHF. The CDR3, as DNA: TGTGCCAGCAGTGAACAGGGTATGATCAATTCACCCCTCCACTTT.

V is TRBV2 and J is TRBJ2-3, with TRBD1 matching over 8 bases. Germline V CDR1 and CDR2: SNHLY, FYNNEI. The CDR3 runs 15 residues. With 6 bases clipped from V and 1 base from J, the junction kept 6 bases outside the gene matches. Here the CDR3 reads CASSGTDRGTDTQYF. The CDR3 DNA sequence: TGTGCCAGCAGCGGCACGGACAGGGGCACAGATACGCAGTATTTT.

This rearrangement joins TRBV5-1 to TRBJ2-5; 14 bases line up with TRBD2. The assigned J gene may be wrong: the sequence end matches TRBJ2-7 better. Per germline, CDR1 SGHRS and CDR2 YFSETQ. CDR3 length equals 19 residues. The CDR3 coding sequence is TGCGCCAGCAGCTCCTACACGACTAGCGGGGGGGCATTAGTCTACGAGCAGTACTTC. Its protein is CASSSYTTSGGALVYEQYF.

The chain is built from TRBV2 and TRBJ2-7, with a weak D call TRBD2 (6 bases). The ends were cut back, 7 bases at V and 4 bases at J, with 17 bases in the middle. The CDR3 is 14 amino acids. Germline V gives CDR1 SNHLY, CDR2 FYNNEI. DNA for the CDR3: TGTGCCAGCATGGCCTCCATAGCGGCGTACGAGCAGTACTTC. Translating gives CASMASIAAYEQYF.

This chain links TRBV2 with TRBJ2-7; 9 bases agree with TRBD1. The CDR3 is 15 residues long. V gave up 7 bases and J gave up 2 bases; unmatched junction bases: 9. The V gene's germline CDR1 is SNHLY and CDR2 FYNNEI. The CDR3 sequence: CASIPGTGKTYEQYF. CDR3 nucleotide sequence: TGTGCCAGCATCCCCGGGACAGGGAAAACCTACGAGCAGTACTTC.

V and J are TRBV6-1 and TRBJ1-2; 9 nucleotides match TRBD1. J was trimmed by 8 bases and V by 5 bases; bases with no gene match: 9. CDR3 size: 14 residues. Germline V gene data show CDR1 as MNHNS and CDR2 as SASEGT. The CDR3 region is CASSRTGAIYGYTF. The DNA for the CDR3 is TGTGCCAGCAGTCGGACAGGGGCGATATACGGCTACACCTTC.

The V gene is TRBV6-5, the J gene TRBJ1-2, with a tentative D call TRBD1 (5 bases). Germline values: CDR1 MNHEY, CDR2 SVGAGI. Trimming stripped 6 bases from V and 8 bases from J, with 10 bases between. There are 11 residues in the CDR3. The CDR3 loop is CASRSGFGYTF. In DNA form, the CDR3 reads TGTGCCAGCAGGTCAGGGTTCGGCTACACCTTC.

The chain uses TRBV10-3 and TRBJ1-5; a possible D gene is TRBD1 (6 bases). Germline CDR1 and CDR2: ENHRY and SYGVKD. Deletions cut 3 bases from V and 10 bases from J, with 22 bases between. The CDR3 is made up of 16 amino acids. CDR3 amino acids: CAISDTSGAGGRPQHF. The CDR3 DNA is TGTGCCATCAGTGACACTTCAGGGGCGGGCGGGAGACCCCAGCATTTT.

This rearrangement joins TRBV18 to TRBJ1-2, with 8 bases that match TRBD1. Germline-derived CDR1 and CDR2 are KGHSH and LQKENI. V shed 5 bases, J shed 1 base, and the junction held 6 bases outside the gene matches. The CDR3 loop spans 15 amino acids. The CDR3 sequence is CASSVDRDYNYGYTF. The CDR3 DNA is TGTGCCAGCTCAGTGGACAGGGACTATAACTATGGCTACACCTTC. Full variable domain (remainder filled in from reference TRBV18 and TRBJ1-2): NAGVMQNPRHLVRRRGQEARLRCSPMKGHSHVYWYRQLPEEGLKFMVYLQKENIIDESGMPKERFSAEFPKEGPSILRIQQVVRGDSAAYFCASSVDRDYNYGYTFGSGTRLTVV.

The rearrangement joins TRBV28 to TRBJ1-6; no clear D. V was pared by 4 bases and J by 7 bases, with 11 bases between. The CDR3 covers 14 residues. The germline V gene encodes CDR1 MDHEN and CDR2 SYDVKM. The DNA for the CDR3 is TGTGCCAGCAGTTCGAGTGGACTCAATTCACCCCTCCACTTT. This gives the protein CASSSSGLNSPLHF. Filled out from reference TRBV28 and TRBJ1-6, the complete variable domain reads DVKVTQSSRYLVKRTGEKVFLECVQDMDHENMFWYRQDPGLGLRLIYFSYDVKMKEKGDIPEGYSVSREKKERFSLILESASTNQTSMYLCASSSSGLNSPLHFGNGTRLTVT.

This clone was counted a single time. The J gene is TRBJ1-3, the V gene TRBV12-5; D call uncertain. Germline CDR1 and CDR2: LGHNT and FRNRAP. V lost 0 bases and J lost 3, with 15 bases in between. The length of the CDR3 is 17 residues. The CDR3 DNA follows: TGTGCTAGTGGTTTGGTAAATACGGGTTTATTTGGAAACACCATATATTTT. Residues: CASGLVNTGLFGNTIYF.